This TCR beta chain was identified during a study of shared clonotypes between healthy human individuals. Study conclusions and caveats: Represented genetic and exposure-history diversity was restricted by having few donors.

On ten immunoSEQ deep assay plates, unsorted PBMC DNA was sequenced. Method: immunoSEQ multiplex PCR; TCRdb's copy keeps in-frame clones and lacks some. Altogether hundreds of thousands of clones are present, around 78% being singletons, with the ten largest covering about 11%. Germline values: CDR1 LGHNA, CDR2 YNFKEQ. V lost 2 bases and J 4 bases, leaving 18 bases between the germline ends. This CDR3 region has 17 residues. In the case of this clone: Antigen: not known.

Those who donated, Caucasian adults without exception, all lived in Nashville, Tennessee. In unsorted samples, genomic DNA was obtained using 94 million or so PBMCs. Material for sequencing was PBMCs. The rearrangement links TRBV4-2 to TRBJ2-1; D ambiguous. The TCR comes from a woman aged 40 to 55 in good health. Some clones in this sample may be carry-over from other donors' samples. The CDR3 region is CASSQRTEMTDYNEQFF. DNA of the CDR3: TGTGCCAGCAGCCAAAGAACAGAAATGACGGATTACAATGAGCAGTTCTTC.